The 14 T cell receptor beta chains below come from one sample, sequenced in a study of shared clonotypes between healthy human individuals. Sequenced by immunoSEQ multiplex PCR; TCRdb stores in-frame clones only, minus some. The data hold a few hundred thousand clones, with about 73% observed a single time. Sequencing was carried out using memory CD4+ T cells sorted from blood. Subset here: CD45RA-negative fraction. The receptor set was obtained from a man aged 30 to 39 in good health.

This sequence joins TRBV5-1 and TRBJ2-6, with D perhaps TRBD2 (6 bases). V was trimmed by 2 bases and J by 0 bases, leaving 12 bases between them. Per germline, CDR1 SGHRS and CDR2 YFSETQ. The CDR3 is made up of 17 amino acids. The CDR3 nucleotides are TGCGCCAGCAGCTTTGGGCGGAGGGACTCTGGGGCCAACGTCCTGACTTTC. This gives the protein CASSFGRRDSGANVLTF.

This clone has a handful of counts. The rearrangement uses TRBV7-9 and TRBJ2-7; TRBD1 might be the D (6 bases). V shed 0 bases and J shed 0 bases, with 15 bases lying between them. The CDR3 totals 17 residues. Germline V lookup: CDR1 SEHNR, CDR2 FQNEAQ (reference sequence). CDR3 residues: CASSLAGTGKSSYEQYF. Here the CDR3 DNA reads TGTGCCAGCAGCTTAGCGGGTACAGGGAAGAGCTCCTACGAGCAGTACTTC.

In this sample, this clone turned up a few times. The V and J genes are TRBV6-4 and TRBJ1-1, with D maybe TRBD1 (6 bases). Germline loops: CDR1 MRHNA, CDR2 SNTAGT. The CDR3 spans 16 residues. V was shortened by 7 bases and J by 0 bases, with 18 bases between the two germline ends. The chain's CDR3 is CASTVPGHRVNTEAFF. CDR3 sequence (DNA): TGTGCCAGCACCGTACCGGGACACAGAGTGAACACTGAAGCTTTCTTT.

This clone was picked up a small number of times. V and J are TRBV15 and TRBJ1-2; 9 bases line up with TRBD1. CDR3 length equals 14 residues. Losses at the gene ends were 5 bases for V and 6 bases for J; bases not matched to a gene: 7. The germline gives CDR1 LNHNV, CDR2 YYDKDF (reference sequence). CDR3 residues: CATSPPQGAHGYTF. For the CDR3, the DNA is TGTGCCACCAGCCCGCCACAGGGGGCGCATGGCTACACCTTC.

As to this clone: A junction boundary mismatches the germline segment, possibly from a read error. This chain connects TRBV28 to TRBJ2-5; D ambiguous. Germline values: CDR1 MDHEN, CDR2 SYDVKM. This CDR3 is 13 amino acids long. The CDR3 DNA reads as TGTGTCAGCAGTTTGTACTACCAAGAGACCCAGTACTTC. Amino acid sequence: CVSSLYYQETQYF.

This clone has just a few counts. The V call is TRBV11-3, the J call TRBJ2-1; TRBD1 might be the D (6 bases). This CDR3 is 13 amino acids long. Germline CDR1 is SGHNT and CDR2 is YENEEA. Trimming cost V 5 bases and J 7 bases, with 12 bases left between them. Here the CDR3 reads CASSRTAFNEQFF. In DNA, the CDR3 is TGTGCCAGCAGCCGGACAGCATTTAATGAGCAGTTCTTC.

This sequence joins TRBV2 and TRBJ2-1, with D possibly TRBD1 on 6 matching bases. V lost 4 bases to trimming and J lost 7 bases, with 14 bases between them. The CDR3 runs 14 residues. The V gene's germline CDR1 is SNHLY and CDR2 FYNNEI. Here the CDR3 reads CASSGAGALNEQFF. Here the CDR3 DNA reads TGTGCCAGCAGTGGGGCAGGGGCATTAAATGAGCAGTTCTTC.

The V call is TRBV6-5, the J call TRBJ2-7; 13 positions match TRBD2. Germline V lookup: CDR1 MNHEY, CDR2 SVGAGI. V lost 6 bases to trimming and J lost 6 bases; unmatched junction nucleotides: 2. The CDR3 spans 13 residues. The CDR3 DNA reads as TGTGCCAGCAGCGGGACTAGCGGGATCGAGCAGTACTTC. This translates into CASSGTSGIEQYF.

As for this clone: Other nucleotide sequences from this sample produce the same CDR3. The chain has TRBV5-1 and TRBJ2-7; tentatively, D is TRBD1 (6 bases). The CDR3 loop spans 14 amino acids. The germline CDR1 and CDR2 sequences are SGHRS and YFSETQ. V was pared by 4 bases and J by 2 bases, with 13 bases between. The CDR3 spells CASSPSTGTYEQYF. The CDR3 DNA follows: TGCGCCAGCAGCCCAAGCACAGGGACCTACGAGCAGTACTTC.

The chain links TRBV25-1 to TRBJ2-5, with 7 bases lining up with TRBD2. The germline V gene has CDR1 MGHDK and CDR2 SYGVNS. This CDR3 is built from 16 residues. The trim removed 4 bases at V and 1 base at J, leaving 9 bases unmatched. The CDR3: CASSGTVAGAQETQYF. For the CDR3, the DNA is TGTGCCAGCAGTGGGACGGTTGCGGGAGCCCAAGAGACCCAGTACTTC.

CDR3 coding DNA: TGCGCCAGCAGTGAGATGGTTGGGGGCGGTACCGGGGAGCTGTTTTTT. Amino acids: CASSEMVGGGTGELFF. V is TRBV10-1 and J is TRBJ2-2; D perhaps matches TRBD1 (6 bases). Germline-derived CDR1 and CDR2 are WNHNN and SYGVQD (reference sequence). This CDR3 region has 16 residues. V was clipped by 2 bases and J by 5 bases, with 15 bases between them.

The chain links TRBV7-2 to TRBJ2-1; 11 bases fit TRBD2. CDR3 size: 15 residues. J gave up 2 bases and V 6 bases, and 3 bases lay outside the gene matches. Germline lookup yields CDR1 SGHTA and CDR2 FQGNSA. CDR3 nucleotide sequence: TGTGCCAGCAGACGACTAGCGGGAACCTACAATGAGCAGTTCTTC. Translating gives CASRRLAGTYNEQFF.

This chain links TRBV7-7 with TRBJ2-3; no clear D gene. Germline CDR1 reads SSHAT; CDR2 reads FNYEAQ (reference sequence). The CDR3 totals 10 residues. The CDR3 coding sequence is TGTGCTAGTGTGCCGAACCCGCAGTATTTT. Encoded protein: CASVPNPQYF.

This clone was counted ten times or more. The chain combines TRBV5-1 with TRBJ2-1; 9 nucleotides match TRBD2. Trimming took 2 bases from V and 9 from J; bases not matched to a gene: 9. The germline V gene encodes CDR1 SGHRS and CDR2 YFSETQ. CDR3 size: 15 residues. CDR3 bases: TGCGCCAGCAGCTTAGATCCGGGACTAGCCGGTGAGCAGTTCTTC. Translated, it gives CASSLDPGLAGEQFF. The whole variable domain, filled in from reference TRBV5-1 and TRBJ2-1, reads KAGVTQTPRYLIKTRGQQVTLSCSPISGHRSVSWYQQTPGQGLQFLFEYFSETQRNKGNFPGRFSGRQFSNSRSEMNVSTLELGDSALYLCASSLDPGLAGEQFFGPGTRLTVL.